This entry lists 24 T cell receptor beta chains sequenced from one sample in a study of response to subunit inactivated influenza vaccine. Using its own MiXCR run on the RT-PCR reads, TCRdb lists one record per CDR3 protein. The top ten clones hold about a tenth of a sample with a few hundred thousand distinct CDR3 sequences, roughly 22% of them seen once. This sample comprised PBMCs from blood, obtained about 19 months after vaccination. These receptors all come from a man aged 50 to 75 who received an inactivated influenza vaccine.

This clonotype was counted between two and nine times. The J gene is TRBJ2-2, the V gene TRBV7-2; D gene uncertain. CDR1 and CDR2 (germline): SGHTA, FQGNSA. The CDR3 has 12 residues. V lost 5 bases and J lost 6, with 7 bases in between. Written as DNA, the CDR3 is TGTGCCAGCAGCCGGTATGCCGGGGAGCTGTTTTTT. Encoded protein: CASSRYAGELFF.

The genes are TRBV12-3 or TRBV12-4 and TRBJ2-3; TRBD1 aligns across 7 bases. The CDR3 is 15 residues long. Trimming at V came to 4 bases and at J to 4 bases, leaving 8 bases not matched to a gene. The chain's CDR3 is CASSSSGTVADTQYF. CDR3 in DNA: TGTGCCAGCAGTTCCTCGGGGACAGTGGCAGATACGCAGTATTTT.

The chain recombines TRBV12-3 or TRBV12-4 with TRBJ2-1; no clear D. The CDR3 contains 10 residues. The germline V and J ends were trimmed by 4 bases and 10 bases, with 5 bases remaining between them. The CDR3 DNA follows: TGTGCCAGCAGTTACGAAGAGCAGTTCTTC. Translating gives CASSYEEQFF.

This clonotype was observed a handful of times. The chain combines TRBV6-1 with TRBJ1-1; D not certain. Germline CDR1 is MNHNS and CDR2 is SASEGT. V was cut by 6 bases and J by 1 base, with 12 bases left in between. This CDR3 is built from 14 residues. As DNA, the CDR3 is TGTGCCAGCAGGGAGGGTGGGGAGAACACTGAAGCTTTCTTT. Encoded protein: CASREGGENTEAFF.

This clonotype came up a few times. CDR3 protein: CASDQQGEAFF. In nucleotides, the CDR3 is TGTGCCAGCGACCAACAGGGGGAAGCTTTCTTT. V usage is TRBV4-2 and J usage is TRBJ1-1; TRBD1 matches 7 bases. This CDR3 has 11 amino acids. Per the germline V gene, CDR1 is LGHNA and CDR2 is YNFKEQ. V lost 8 bases to trimming and J lost 8 bases; unmatched junction nucleotides: 5.

The genes are TRBV20-1 and TRBJ1-4; no definite D call. This CDR3 has 15 residues. V was clipped by 3 bases and J by 7 bases, with 18 bases between them. CDR1 DFQATT and CDR2 SNEGSKA come from the germline V gene (reference sequence). The CDR3 reads CSASPWRERGEKLFF. Here the CDR3 DNA reads TGCAGTGCTAGCCCCTGGAGGGAACGTGGTGAAAAACTGTTTTTT.

The V call is TRBV7-2, the J call TRBJ1-6; TRBD1 might be the D (6 bases). The CDR3 is 16 amino acids. The germline CDR1 and CDR2 sequences are SGHTA and FQGNSA. V gave up 1 base and J gave up 7 bases, with 14 bases separating them. CDR3 in amino acids: CASSLVPQGSNSPLHF. CDR3 sequence (DNA): TGTGCCAGCAGCTTAGTTCCCCAGGGGTCGAATTCACCCCTCCACTTT.

The chain recombines TRBV5-1 with TRBJ1-2; TRBD1 agrees at 12 bases. This CDR3 contains 16 residues. V gave up 1 base and J gave up 8 bases; unmatched junction bases: 9. CDR1 is SGHRS, CDR2 YFSETQ, per germline. CDR3 sequence (DNA): TGCGCCAGCAGCTTGTTACCGGGACAGGGGGCGAGGGGCTACACCTTC. Amino acid sequence: CASSLLPGQGARGYTF.

Only a few counts were recorded for this clonotype. The chain combines TRBV5-5 with TRBJ1-6, with D uncertain. The CDR3 contains 16 residues. Trimming pared 2 bases from V and 4 bases from J, leaving 13 bases between. Germline CDR1 SGHKS, CDR2 YYEKEE (reference sequence). For the CDR3, the DNA is TGTGCCAGCAGCTTAGAAGGCAGGATTTATAATTCACCCCTCCACTTT. Translating it yields CASSLEGRIYNSPLHF. The full variable domain, completed using reference TRBV5-5 and TRBJ1-6, is DAGVTQSPTHLIKTRGQQVTLRCSPISGHKSVSWYQQVLGQGPQFIFQYYEKEERGRGNFPDRFSARQFPNYSSELNVNALLLGDSALYLCASSLEGRIYNSPLHFGNGTRLTVT.

This clonotype occurred a few times. V usage is TRBV2 and J usage is TRBJ2-7, with D maybe TRBD2 (6 bases). This CDR3 comprises 18 residues. Germline CDR1 and CDR2: SNHLY and FYNNEI. V lost 5 bases and J lost 3, with 26 bases in between. For the CDR3, the DNA is TGTGCCAGCAGTAAACCTCCGACTAGTCGGGGCAAGTACTACGAGCAGTACTTC. This encodes CASSKPPTSRGKYYEQYF.

This clonotype was seen a handful of times. V and J are TRBV7-2 and TRBJ1-1; 8 bases agree with TRBD1. The CDR3 is 15 residues long. The germline V gene encodes CDR1 SGHTA and CDR2 FQGNSA. Trimming cost V 4 bases and J 3 bases; bases outside gene matches: 7. The CDR3 loop reads CASSWTGRRDTEAFF. The CDR3 nucleotides read TGTGCCAGCAGCTGGACAGGGCGAAGAGACACTGAAGCTTTCTTT. Full variable domain (outside the CDR3, taken from reference TRBV7-2 and TRBJ1-1): GAGVSQSPSNKVTEKGKDVELRCDPISGHTALYWYRQSLGQGLEFLIYFQGNSAPDKSGLPSDRFSAERTGGSVSTLTIQRTQQEDSAVYLCASSWTGRRDTEAFFGQGTRLTVV.

This clonotype turned up a few times. The chain has TRBV7-9 and TRBJ2-3; 8 nucleotides match TRBD2. The trim removed 3 bases at V and 3 bases at J, leaving 11 bases unmatched. CDR3 length: 17 residues. The germline gives CDR1 SEHNR, CDR2 FQNEAQ (reference sequence). Here the CDR3 reads CASSLARVTSETDTQYF. The CDR3 DNA follows: TGTGCCAGCAGCTTGGCGAGGGTGACTAGCGAGACAGATACGCAGTATTTT.

This rearrangement joins TRBV6-5 to TRBJ2-7; 10 bases agree with TRBD1. Germline assignment: CDR1 MNHEY and CDR2 SVGAGI. The V and J ends lost 0 bases and 1 base, in that order; junction bases with no gene match: 9. The CDR3 spans 18 residues. DNA for the CDR3: TGTGCCAGCAGTTACTCGAGACAGGGGGCGGCTTTTTCCTACGAGCAGTACTTC. Protein sequence: CASSYSRQGAAFSYEQYF.

The chain links TRBV20-1 to TRBJ1-5; D is unclear. Trimming took 6 bases from V and 0 from J, leaving 15 bases between them. The CDR3 spans 15 residues. Germline CDR1 and CDR2: DFQATT and SNEGSKA (reference sequence). The CDR3 region is CSALRPGYSNQPQHF. CDR3 sequence (DNA): TGCAGTGCCCTCCGGCCAGGATATAGCAATCAGCCCCAGCATTTT.

The chain couples TRBV20-1 to TRBJ1-2; D unresolved. CDR1 and CDR2 (germline): DFQATT, SNEGSKA (reference sequence). This CDR3 has 13 residues. Trimming took off 0 bases at V and 2 bases at J, with 7 bases between the two ends. The chain's CDR3 is CSARERLNYGYTF. As DNA, the CDR3 is TGCAGTGCTAGAGAACGTCTAAACTATGGCTACACCTTC.

This clonotype was observed a few times. The J gene is TRBJ1-5, the V gene TRBV20-1; 8 bases align to TRBD1. This CDR3 region has 14 residues. J was trimmed by 7 bases and V by 7 bases; bases with no gene match: 12. CDR1 and CDR2 from the germline V gene are DFQATT and SNEGSKA (reference sequence). DNA for the CDR3: TGCAGTGGGATCTACGGACAGGGAAGGCAGCCCCAGCATTTT. This gives the protein CSGIYGQGRQPQHF.

This clonotype has a count of ten or more. The chain carries TRBV4-2 and TRBJ1-6, with D hard to call. CDR3 length: 12 amino acids. Deletions cut 4 bases from V and 15 bases from J, with 13 bases between. CDR1 is LGHNA, CDR2 YNFKEQ, per germline. The CDR3 reads CASSRLDGHLHF. The CDR3 DNA sequence: TGTGCCAGCAGCCGCTTGGACGGCCACCTCCACTTT.

V gene TRBV20-1 combines with J gene TRBJ2-3; 11 bases align to TRBD2. Germline CDR1 is DFQATT and CDR2 is SNEGSKA (reference sequence). This CDR3 has 16 residues. Unmatched junction bases numbered 12, after V lost 7 bases and J lost 3 bases. The CDR3 DNA sequence: TGCAGTGAACTAAGGCTAGCGGGGGGAGATACAGATACGCAGTATTTT. As protein: CSELRLAGGDTDTQYF.

The genes are TRBV5-6 and TRBJ2-3, with TRBD2 identical over 12 bases. The germline V gene has CDR1 SGHDT and CDR2 YYEEEE. The CDR3 sequence is 16 residues long. V shed 0 bases, J shed 5 bases, and the junction held 4 bases outside the gene matches. This CDR3 reads CASSLGLAGVEDTQYF. The CDR3 bases are TGTGCCAGCAGCTTGGGACTAGCGGGGGTGGAAGATACGCAGTATTTT. The entire variable domain, with the rest obtained from reference TRBV5-6 and TRBJ2-3, is as follows: DAGVTQSPTHLIKTRGQQVTLRCSPKSGHDTVSWYQQALGQGPQFIFQYYEEEERQRGNFPDRFSGHQFPNYSSELNVNALLLGDSALYLCASSLGLAGVEDTQYFGPGTRLTVL.

CDR3 DNA sequence: TGTGCCAGCAGCCAAGTGACCCTCAGGGCTTTCCACGAGCAGTACTTC. It is translated as CASSQVTLRAFHEQYF. The chain recombines TRBV3-1 with TRBJ2-7; weak D call: TRBD1 (5 bases). This CDR3 is built from 16 residues. Trimming pared 1 base from V and 5 bases from J, leaving 18 bases between. Per the germline V gene, CDR1 is LGHDT and CDR2 is YNNKEL (reference sequence).

This clonotype was observed a few times. This chain uses TRBV3-1 with TRBJ2-5; weak D call: TRBD2 (6 bases). The CDR3 is 12 amino acids. Germline lookup yields CDR1 LGHDT and CDR2 YNNKEL (reference sequence). V was clipped by 8 bases and J by 3 bases, with 10 bases between them. CDR3 in DNA: TGTGCCAGCGGCGGGGTAAAAGAGACCCAGTACTTC. It codes for CASGGVKETQYF.

This clonotype was picked up a small number of times. The chain combines TRBV9 with TRBJ1-6; perhaps TRBD1 as D (6 bases). In germline, CDR1 is SGDLS, CDR2 YYNGEE. V gave up 5 bases and J gave up 8 bases, with 11 bases separating them. The CDR3 sequence is 13 residues long. CDR3 nucleotide sequence: TGTGCCAGCAGGTACAGGGACGATTCACCCCTCCACTTT. Translation: CASRYRDDSPLHF. Full variable domain (missing parts from reference TRBV9 and TRBJ1-6): DSGVTQTPKHLITATGQRVTLRCSPRSGDLSVYWYQQSLDQGLQFLIQYYNGEERAKGNILERFSAQQFPDLHSELNLSSLELGDSALYFCASRYRDDSPLHFGNGTRLTVT.

The chain has TRBV4-1 and TRBJ2-1; tentative D call: TRBD2 (5 bases). CDR1 is MGHRA, CDR2 YSYEKL, per germline. This CDR3 comprises 16 residues. V was trimmed by 3 bases and J by 0 bases, leaving 12 bases between them. The CDR3 DNA sequence: TGCGCCAGCAGCCACTTAACGGGGAGCTCCTACAATGAGCAGTTCTTC. Translation gives CASSHLTGSSYNEQFF.

Many counts were recorded for this clonotype. The chain uses TRBV7-8 and TRBJ1-1, with D tentatively TRBD1 (5 bases). With 0 bases removed from V and 0 bases from J, the gap between germline ends came to 14 bases. Germline CDR1 and CDR2: SGHVS and FQNEAQ. The CDR3 has 17 amino acids. CDR3 sequence: CASSLAGSGSMNTEAFF. The CDR3 nucleotides read TGTGCCAGCAGCTTAGCTGGGTCAGGGAGTATGAACACTGAAGCTTTCTTT.